This T cell receptor (beta chain) was found in a study of blood T cell repertoires in COVID-19. Clones were sequenced by immunoSEQ multiplex PCR, and TCRdb holds only the in-frame ones, with some missing. The data contain about 68,000 clones, around 87% of them seen just once; the ten biggest clones take up about 6.6%. Per the germline V gene, CDR1 is SGHTA and CDR2 is FQGNSA. V trimming: 5 bases; J trimming: 2 bases; junction bases outside the gene matches: 11. The CDR3 runs to 16 residues. J is TRBJ2-7 and V is TRBV7-2, with 8 nucleotides matching TRBD2. Specimen: peripheral blood. This sequence was found in a middle-aged man with active COVID-19. The CDR3 sequence: CASSRESGGLPYEQYF. In DNA, the CDR3 is TGTGCCAGCAGCCGTGAAAGCGGGGGTCTTCCCTACGAGCAGTACTTC.